Listed below are T cell receptor beta chains from one sample, sequenced in a study of response to subunit inactivated influenza vaccine. MiXCR was run by TCRdb on the RT-PCR reads, yielding one entry per CDR3 protein. The table includes more than 700,000 distinct CDR3 sequences, 21% detected once. This sample comprised PBMCs from blood, obtained around 5 days after vaccination. These receptors originate from a man aged 50 or older who received an inactivated influenza vaccine. CDR3s leave out the opening cysteine and the closing phenylalanine or tryptophan. D genes are given only for firm matches.

D,J,V,CDR3
TRBD1,TRBJ1-2,TRBV6-1,ASSRKQRTGYLSGYT
TRBD1,TRBJ2-3,TRBV5-4,ASTKGARSTDTQY
.,TRBJ2-3,TRBV27,ASSSPQGWDTQY
.,TRBJ1-5,TRBV19,ASSFRAQSYSNQPQH
TRBD1,TRBJ1-2,TRBV6-5,ASSYSTGGDGYT
.,TRBJ2-1,TRBV5-1,ASSDHSVSRQFEQF
TRBD1,TRBJ1-5,TRBV9,ASSVGYRGQEPQH
.,TRBJ2-5,TRBV7-2,ASSLRFPYRGGETQY
.,TRBJ2-7,TRBV6-1,ASSGFGSAVYEQY
TRBD1,TRBJ1-2,TRBV5-4,ASRQGEGGYT
.,TRBJ2-2,TRBV12-3/TRBV12-4,ASSLRQRYTGELF
.,TRBJ1-6,TRBV28,ASILGGGISPLH
.,TRBJ2-2,TRBV7-2,ASKEGAGGELF
.,TRBJ2-7,TRBV6-5,ASSYSRDSYEQY
TRBD2,TRBJ2-1,TRBV12-3/TRBV12-4,ASSFGLAGGNFDEQF
.,TRBJ1-4,TRBV7-9,ASSSPEEKLF
TRBD2,TRBJ2-7,TRBV5-4,ASSLSGSFYEQY
TRBD1,TRBJ2-5,TRBV24-1,ATSEGTGKETQY
.,TRBJ2-2,TRBV7-2,ASSARGDLDTGELF
TRBD2,TRBJ2-4,TRBV3-1,ASSLGLAGVAKNIQY
TRBD1,TRBJ1-6,TRBV6-5,ASSSRDRGFSPLH
TRBD2,TRBJ2-3,TRBV28,ASSLFPSSGRDTQY
.,TRBJ1-4,TRBV5-1,ASREINEKLF
.,TRBJ1-1,TRBV6-5,ASSFPGGVF
.,TRBJ2-6,TRBV18,ASSPPMGLLISGANVLT
TRBD1,TRBJ1-1,TRBV20-1,SASTVLGTGRFEAF
TRBD2,TRBJ2-5,TRBV6-5,ASSGGSETQY
TRBD1,TRBJ2-1,TRBV7-3,ASSKWDSSYNEQF
.,TRBJ1-1,TRBV5-1,ASSRGYEAF
.,TRBJ1-4,TRBV29-1,SVVTANEKLF
.,TRBJ1-5,TRBV6-2/TRBV6-3,ASSYTPYQPQH
TRBD1,TRBJ2-1,TRBV12-3/TRBV12-4,ASSLTGQVYNEQF
.,TRBJ2-3,TRBV5-1,ASSSGALVGTDTQY
TRBD1,TRBJ2-3,TRBV12-3/TRBV12-4,ASSLSGTVLTDTQY
.,TRBJ1-6,TRBV20-1,SASLAENSYNSPLH
.,TRBJ1-1,TRBV7-2,ASSLNSGSSTEAF
.,TRBJ2-1,TRBV5-1,ASSFGGTANEQF
.,TRBJ2-1,TRBV7-9,ASSLALGGEQF
TRBD2,TRBJ2-2,TRBV20-1,SARGGLPPGELS
.,TRBJ2-7,TRBV12-3/TRBV12-4,ASSTAGTRSEQY
.,TRBJ1-2,TRBV6-5,ASSYSEGNYGYT
TRBD2,TRBJ2-1,TRBV14,ASSASGTPYNEQF
TRBD1,TRBJ1-4,TRBV12-3/TRBV12-4,ASSLGTGNEKLF
.,TRBJ2-6,TRBV5-1,ASIGGNSGANVLT
.,TRBJ2-5,TRBV20-1,SAKPGQETQY
TRBD2,TRBJ2-7,TRBV28,ASSRRLTGLVKDYEQY
.,TRBJ2-3,TRBV29-1,SALLNTQY
.,TRBJ2-5,TRBV7-9,ASSQGEQQETQY
.,TRBJ2-3,TRBV20-1,SAKPGIWTDTQY
TRBD2,TRBJ2-1,TRBV20-1,SARAVERGGEDEQF
TRBD1,TRBJ2-7,TRBV5-1,ASSLGQGAREQY
TRBD2,TRBJ2-5,TRBV20-1,SATRPGLAQETQY